The clone carrying this T cell receptor (beta chain) came up a few times. PCR employed 60 Vbeta and 13 Jbeta primers. Sequencing used immunoSEQ multiplex PCR; TCRdb keeps in-frame clones, though not all of them. The sample contains approximately 100,000 clones, roughly 71% of which appear only once. This record comes from a study of cytomegalovirus exposure and HLA in healthy donors. The V gene's germline CDR1 is SQVTM and CDR2 ANQGSEA. V lost 0 bases and J 5 bases, leaving 10 bases between the germline ends. The CDR3 extends over 13 amino acids. Though probably carrying unrecorded immune exposures, donors were nominally healthy at sampling.

The sequence was collected from an older woman in good health and CMV-seropositive. The source material was PBMCs. This chain connects TRBV29-1 to TRBJ2-5; D remains unclear. CDR3 sequence reads: CSVEDVAWETQYF. In nucleotides, the CDR3 is TGCAGCGTTGAAGACGTTGCGTGGGAGACCCAGTACTTC.